Below are 27 T cell receptor beta chains sequenced from a single sample in a study of human T cells and chemical hapten exposure. From the RACE reads, TCRdb called clonotypes with MiXCR, one entry per CDR3 protein. The sample carries some 81,000 distinct CDR3 sequences, 7% to 8% recorded once. Stated time point: patch test 1, 2 weeks after DPC sensitization. The treatment was: therapeutic diphenylcyclopropenone sensitization with weekly scalp DPC. The source material was whole blood, sampled in connection with sensitization to the hapten diphenylcyclopropenone (DPC). The origin of the receptors is a young woman with alopecia areata. Some clones in this sample may be carry-over from other donors' samples.

The chain joins TRBV13 to TRBJ1-2; D possibly corresponds to TRBD1 (5 bases). Germline CDR1 is PRHDT and CDR2 is FYEKMQ (reference sequence). V gave up 5 bases and J gave up 4 bases, with 17 bases separating them. CDR3 length: 15 residues. CDR3 coding DNA: TGTGCCAGCAGCAGGATGACAGACGTTAGCTATGGCTACACCTTC. This gives the protein CASSRMTDVSYGYTF.

The genes are TRBV5-4 and TRBJ1-1, with D unresolved. The length of the CDR3 is 14 residues. Trimming pared 0 bases from V and 1 base from J, leaving 7 bases between. CDR1 and CDR2 from the germline V gene are SGHNT and YYREEE (reference sequence). The CDR3 nucleotides are TGTGCCAGCAGCTTGGACTTCTGGAACACTGAAGCTTTCTTT. Amino acids: CASSLDFWNTEAFF.

In this sample, this clonotype turned up many times. The CDR3 spells CASSKVRLQETQYF. CDR3 nucleotides: TGTGCCAGCAGCAAAGTCAGGCTTCAAGAGACCCAGTACTTC. This sequence joins TRBV21-1 and TRBJ2-5. TRBV21-1 is designated a pseudogene. The CDR3 loop spans 14 amino acids.

This clonotype showed up many times. The chain links TRBV29-1 to TRBJ2-5; no definite D call. V was trimmed by 7 bases and J by 2 bases, leaving 14 bases between them. The germline gives CDR1 SQVTM, CDR2 ANQGSEA. This CDR3 is 13 amino acids long. CDR3 nucleotide sequence: TGCAGCGCCAAACGACGTGCGCAAGAGACCCAGTACTTC. Protein product: CSAKRRAQETQYF.

This sequence joins TRBV5-1 and TRBJ2-3; 7 bases map to TRBD2. The CDR3 is 14 residues long. Germline V gene lookup returns CDR1 SGHRS and CDR2 YFSETQ. V shed 4 bases, J shed 4 bases, and the junction held 6 bases outside the gene matches. The CDR3 here is CASSVGLTADTQYF. The CDR3 region has the DNA TGCGCCAGCAGCGTGGGACTAACTGCAGATACGCAGTATTTT.

A few counts support this clonotype. This chain connects TRBV7-9 to TRBJ1-1; D is unresolved. V was pared by 2 bases and J by 0 bases, with 7 bases between. Germline CDR1 is SEHNR and CDR2 is FQNEAQ (reference sequence). The CDR3 has 14 amino acids. The CDR3 region is CASSLRRLNTEAFF. In DNA, the CDR3 is TGTGCCAGCAGCTTAAGGAGATTGAACACTGAAGCTTTCTTT.

In nucleotides, the CDR3 is TGCAGTGCTATGGGACTAGCCTACGAGCAGTACTTC. This sequence encodes CSAMGLAYEQYF. The chain joins TRBV20-1 to TRBJ2-7; 8 bases are a match to TRBD2. CDR1 is DFQATT and CDR2 is SNEGSKA in the germline V gene (reference sequence). The CDR3 loop spans 12 amino acids. J was trimmed by 2 bases and V by 4 bases; bases with no gene match: 1.

This chain uses TRBV27 with TRBJ2-3; either TRBD1 or TRBD2 may supply D (6 bases each). This CDR3 region has 15 residues. Between the trimmed V and J ends, which lost 2 bases and 3 bases, there was a span of 12 bases. CDR1 and CDR2 from the germline V gene are MNHEY and SMNVEV (reference sequence). In DNA form, the CDR3 reads TGTGCCAGCAGTTTAGGGGGGCGCTGGACAGATACGCAGTATTTT. Translation gives CASSLGGRWTDTQYF.

Comments on this clonotype: This sequence may be a read error, since a much larger clone differs from it by one base. V usage is TRBV6-6 and J usage is TRBJ2-1; 9 bases match TRBD1. This CDR3 comprises 17 residues. Germline V gene lookup returns CDR1 MNHNY and CDR2 SVGAGI (reference sequence). As DNA, the CDR3 is TGTGCCAGCAGTTTTTTCTCCGGGACAGGGCAGTACATTGAGCAGTTCTTC. This sequence encodes CASSFFSGTGQYIEQFF.

The sample holds many counts of this clonotype. The J gene is TRBJ2-3, the V gene TRBV5-1; a weak D match, TRBD1 (5 bases). The V and J ends lost 5 bases and 4 bases respectively, with 17 bases between them. Looked up from germline, CDR1 is SGHRS and CDR2 is YFSETQ. CDR3 length equals 15 residues. The CDR3 nucleotides read TGCGCCAGCAGACTCGACGGAAAGGGGTCAGATACGCAGTATTTT. Its protein is CASRLDGKGSDTQYF. The entire variable domain, with the rest obtained from reference TRBV5-1 and TRBJ2-3, is as follows: KAGVTQTPRYLIKTRGQQVTLSCSPISGHRSVSWYQQTPGQGLQFLFEYFSETQRNKGNFPGRFSGRQFSNSRSEMNVSTLELGDSALYLCASRLDGKGSDTQYFGPGTRLTVL.

This clonotype was picked up a small number of times. The chain couples TRBV20-1 to TRBJ1-3, with 7 bases identical to TRBD1. This CDR3 has 17 residues. Germline V gives CDR1 DFQATT, CDR2 SNEGSKA (reference sequence). V lost 0 bases to trimming and J lost 2 bases; unmatched junction nucleotides: 10. CDR3 DNA sequence: TGCAGTGCTAGAGATATGAGGCAGGGGGGCGCTGGAAACACCATATATTTT. Translating gives CSARDMRQGGAGNTIYF.

This chain uses TRBV2 with TRBJ1-6; tentatively, D is TRBD1 (6 bases). V was shortened by 7 bases and J by 4 bases, with 14 bases between the two germline ends. Germline V lookup: CDR1 SNHLY, CDR2 FYNNEI. The CDR3 runs 15 residues. CDR3 nucleotides: TGTGCCAGCAATCACGACAGGATTTATAATTCACCCCTCCACTTT. Its translation: CASNHDRIYNSPLHF.

The chain joins TRBV7-6 to TRBJ2-5; 8 bases line up with TRBD1. With 2 bases clipped from V and 5 bases from J, the junction kept 7 bases outside the gene matches. Per the germline V gene, CDR1 is SGHVS and CDR2 is FNYEAQ. This CDR3 has 15 residues. The CDR3 DNA reads as TGTGCCAGCAGCTTACTGGACAGGGAAGATGAGACCCAGTACTTC. Protein: CASSLLDREDETQYF.

This clonotype was seen a few times. The chain employs TRBV3-1 and TRBJ1-3; possible D gene TRBD1, 5 bases. The V gene's germline CDR1 is LGHDT and CDR2 YNNKEL (reference sequence). Trimming pared 3 bases from V and 1 base from J, leaving 7 bases between. The CDR3 loop spans 14 amino acids. The CDR3 coding sequence is TGTGCCAGCAGCCAGCAGGGTTCTGGAAACACCATATATTTT. It is translated as CASSQQGSGNTIYF.

J is TRBJ2-7 and V is TRBV12-3 or TRBV12-4; 12 bases match TRBD1. The V and J ends lost 5 bases and 5 bases, in that order; junction bases with no gene match: 4. The CDR3 is 14 amino acids. The CDR3 loop is CASSPGQGANEQYF. In nucleotides, the CDR3 is TGTGCCAGCAGTCCGGGACAGGGGGCAAACGAGCAGTACTTC.

At least ten counts were recorded for this clonotype. The CDR3 reads CSASRTQDEKLFF. DNA of the CDR3: TGCAGTGCTAGTCGGACGCAGGATGAAAAACTGTTTTTT. This chain uses TRBV20-1 with TRBJ1-4; no reliable D call. CDR3 length equals 13 residues. The V end was cut by 3 bases, the J end by 6 bases, with 11 bases between. In germline, CDR1 is DFQATT, CDR2 SNEGSKA (reference sequence).

This clonotype was detected only a few times. Here the CDR3 reads CSVPVSYNEQFF. CDR3 coding DNA: TGCAGCGTTCCTGTGTCCTACAATGAGCAGTTCTTC. This rearrangement joins TRBV29-1 to TRBJ2-1; D call uncertain. The CDR3 runs 12 residues. Trimming took off 5 bases at V and 1 base at J, with 6 bases between the two ends. CDR1 and CDR2 from the germline V gene are SQVTM and ANQGSEA.

This clonotype has ten or more counts. The chain is built from TRBV6-6 and TRBJ1-2; D gene ambiguous. Trimming removed 6 bases at V and 2 bases at J, with 10 bases between. From germline, CDR1 is MNHNY and CDR2 SVGAGI (reference sequence). The CDR3 totals 13 residues. The chain's CDR3 is CASSLDPNYGYTF. The CDR3 DNA reads as TGTGCCAGCAGCCTTGACCCCAACTATGGCTACACCTTC.

This clonotype has a count of ten or more. The chain combines TRBV6-6 with TRBJ2-1; 11 positions agree with TRBD1. Germline V gives CDR1 MNHNY, CDR2 SVGAGI (reference sequence). The CDR3 has 17 residues. The ends lost 6 bases at V and 4 bases at J; junction bases unmatched: 11. CDR3 nucleotide sequence: TGTGCCAGCAGCGTTCTATCCGGACAGGGGGCATACAATGAGCAGTTCTTC. Translating gives CASSVLSGQGAYNEQFF.

This clonotype has just one count. Its ends do not fully match the called genes, so a read error is possible. V usage is TRBV5-8 and J usage is TRBJ1-5; perhaps TRBD1 as D (6 bases). Germline V gene data show CDR1 as SGHTS and CDR2 as YDEGEE. The CDR3 is made up of 14 amino acids. The CDR3 bases are TGTGCCAGCAACACGGACAGTCGTAATCAGCCCCAGAATTTT. Translating it yields CASNTDSRNQPQNF.

The CDR3, as DNA: TGTGCCAGCTCCCCGGGGGGGGCGGGAGTAAAATTCATGAACACTGAAGCTTTCTTT. Its protein product is CASSPGGAGVKFMNTEAFF. The chain joins TRBV18 to TRBJ1-1; D may be TRBD1 (6 bases). This CDR3 spans 19 amino acids. Germline V gives CDR1 KGHSH, CDR2 LQKENI. V was trimmed by 6 bases and J by 0 bases, leaving 26 bases between them.

Of note for this clonotype: A read error may be the cause here, since a much bigger clone is one base away. The rearrangement joins TRBV5-5 to TRBJ1-2; TRBD1 aligns across 9 bases. V trimming: 3 bases; J trimming: 6 bases; junction bases outside the gene matches: 12. Germline CDR1 is SGHKS and CDR2 is YYEKEE (reference sequence). This CDR3 is 16 amino acids long. This CDR3 is CASSWRQGDWGDGYTF. The CDR3 nucleotides are TGTGCCAGCAGCTGGAGACAGGGGGATTGGGGCGATGGCTACACCTTC.

This clonotype was detected ten times or more. The chain has TRBV11-2 and TRBJ2-5; D uncertain. The ends were cut back, 1 base at V and 1 base at J, with 4 bases in the middle. This CDR3 has 13 residues. Germline CDR1 SGHAT, CDR2 FQNNGV. The CDR3 DNA reads TGTGCCAGCAGCTTAGGGTTCCAAGAGACCCAGTACTTC. Its protein product is CASSLGFQETQYF.

This clonotype occurred a few times. CDR3 sequence reads: CASSLEGQGRTDTQYF. The CDR3 DNA is TGCGCCAGCAGCTTGGAGGGACAGGGAAGGACAGATACGCAGTATTTT. This sequence joins TRBV5-1 and TRBJ2-3, with 9 bases identical to TRBD1. Germline V gives CDR1 SGHRS, CDR2 YFSETQ. The CDR3 totals 16 residues. V was clipped by 0 bases and J by 3 bases; unmatched bases: 5. Together with reference TRBV5-1 and TRBJ2-3, the CDR3 gives the full variable domain: KAGVTQTPRYLIKTRGQQVTLSCSPISGHRSVSWYQQTPGQGLQFLFEYFSETQRNKGNFPGRFSGRQFSNSRSEMNVSTLELGDSALYLCASSLEGQGRTDTQYFGPGTRLTVL.

This clonotype was seen ten or more times. The chain links TRBV20-1 to TRBJ2-3; the D is unclear. V was clipped by 7 bases and J by 6 bases, with 14 bases between them. The CDR3 totals 12 residues. Germline V lookup: CDR1 DFQATT, CDR2 SNEGSKA (reference sequence). The CDR3 region has the DNA TGCAGTGTACATACTCTTAGGGATACGCAGTATTTT. As protein: CSVHTLRDTQYF.

This clonotype has only a few counts. CDR3: CAWSRGLLGYGYTF. The CDR3 DNA is TGTGCCTGGAGTCGCGGTCTCCTCGGCTATGGCTACACCTTC. J is TRBJ1-2 and V is TRBV30; the D is unclear. The CDR3 consists of 14 residues. V was pared by 2 bases and J by 4 bases, with 14 bases between. The V gene's germline CDR1 is GTSNPN and CDR2 SVGIG (reference sequence).

This clonotype was seen ten or more times. The chain links TRBV5-1 to TRBJ1-2; D remains ambiguous. There are 13 residues in the CDR3. Germline V gene sequence: CDR1 SGHRS, CDR2 YFSETQ. V was clipped by 0 bases and J by 8 bases, with 11 bases between them. The CDR3 protein is CASSLVESGGYTF. CDR3 sequence (DNA): TGCGCCAGCAGCTTGGTGGAGTCCGGGGGCTACACCTTC.